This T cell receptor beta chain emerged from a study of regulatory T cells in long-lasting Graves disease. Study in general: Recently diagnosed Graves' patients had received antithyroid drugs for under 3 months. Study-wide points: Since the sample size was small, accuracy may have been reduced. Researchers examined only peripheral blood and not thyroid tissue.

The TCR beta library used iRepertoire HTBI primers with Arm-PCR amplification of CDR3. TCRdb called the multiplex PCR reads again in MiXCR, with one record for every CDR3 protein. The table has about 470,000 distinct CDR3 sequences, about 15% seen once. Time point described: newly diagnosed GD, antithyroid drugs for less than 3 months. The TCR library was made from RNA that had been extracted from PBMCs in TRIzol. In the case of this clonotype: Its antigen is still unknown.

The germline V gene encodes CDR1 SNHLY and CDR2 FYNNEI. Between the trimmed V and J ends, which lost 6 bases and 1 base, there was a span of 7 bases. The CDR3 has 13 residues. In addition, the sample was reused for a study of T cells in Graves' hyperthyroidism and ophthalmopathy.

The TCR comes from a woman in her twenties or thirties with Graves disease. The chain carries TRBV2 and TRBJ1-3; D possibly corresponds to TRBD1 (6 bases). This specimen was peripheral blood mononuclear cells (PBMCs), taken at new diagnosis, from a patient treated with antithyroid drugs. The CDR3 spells CASSGQSGNTIYF. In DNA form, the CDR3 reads TGTGCCAGCAGCGGACAGTCTGGAAACACCATATATTTT.